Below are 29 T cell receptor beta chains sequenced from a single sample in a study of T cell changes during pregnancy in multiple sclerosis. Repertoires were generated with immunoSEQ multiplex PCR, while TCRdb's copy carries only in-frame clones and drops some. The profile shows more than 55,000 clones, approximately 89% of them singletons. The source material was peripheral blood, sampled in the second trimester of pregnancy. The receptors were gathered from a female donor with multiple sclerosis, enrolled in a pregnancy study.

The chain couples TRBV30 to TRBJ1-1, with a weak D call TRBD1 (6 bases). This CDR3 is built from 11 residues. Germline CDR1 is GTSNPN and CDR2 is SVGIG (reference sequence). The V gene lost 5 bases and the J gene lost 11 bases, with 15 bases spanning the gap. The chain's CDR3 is CAWAHRAWAFF. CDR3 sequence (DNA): TGTGCCTGGGCCCACAGGGCGTGGGCTTTCTTT.

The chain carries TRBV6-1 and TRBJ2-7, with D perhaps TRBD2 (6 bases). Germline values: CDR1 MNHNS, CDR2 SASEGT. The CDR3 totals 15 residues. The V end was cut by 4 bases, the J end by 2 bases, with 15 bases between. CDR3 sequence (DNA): TGTGCCAGCAGTGCGGGTGCTAGCGAGACCTACGAGCAGTACTTC. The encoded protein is CASSAGASETYEQYF.

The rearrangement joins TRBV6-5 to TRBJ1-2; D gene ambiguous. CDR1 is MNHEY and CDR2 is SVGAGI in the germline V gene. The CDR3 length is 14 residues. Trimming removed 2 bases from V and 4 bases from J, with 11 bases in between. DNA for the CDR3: TGTGCCAGCAGTTACGGCGGCTCCCTCTATGGCTACACCTTC. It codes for CASSYGGSLYGYTF.

The chain's CDR3 is CAWRGGAEAFF. Written as DNA, the CDR3 is TGTGCCTGGAGGGGAGGCGCTGAAGCTTTCTTT. V is TRBV30 and J is TRBJ1-1; D call uncertain. This CDR3 contains 11 residues. Trimming removed 3 bases at V and 6 bases at J, with 8 bases between. CDR1 is GTSNPN, CDR2 SVGIG, per germline (reference sequence).

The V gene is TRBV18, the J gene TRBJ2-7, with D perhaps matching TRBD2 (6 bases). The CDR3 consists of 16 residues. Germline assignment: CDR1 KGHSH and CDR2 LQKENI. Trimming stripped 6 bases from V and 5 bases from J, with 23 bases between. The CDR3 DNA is TGTGCCAGCTCGTTCATTCCGGGACTCAAGGAGAACGAGCAGTACTTC. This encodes CASSFIPGLKENEQYF.

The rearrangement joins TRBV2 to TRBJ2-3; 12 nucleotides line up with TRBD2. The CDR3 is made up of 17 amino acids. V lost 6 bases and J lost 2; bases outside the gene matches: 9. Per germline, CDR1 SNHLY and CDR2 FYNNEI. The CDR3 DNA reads TGTGCCAGCAGGCCCGGACTAGCGGGGTTTTCCACAGATACGCAGTATTTT. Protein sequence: CASRPGLAGFSTDTQYF.

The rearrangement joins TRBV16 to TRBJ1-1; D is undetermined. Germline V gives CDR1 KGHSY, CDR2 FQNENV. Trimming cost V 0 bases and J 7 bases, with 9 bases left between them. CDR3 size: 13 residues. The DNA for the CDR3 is TGTGCCAGCAGCCAATCGGCGGGGATTGAAGCTTTCTTT. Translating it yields CASSQSAGIEAFF.

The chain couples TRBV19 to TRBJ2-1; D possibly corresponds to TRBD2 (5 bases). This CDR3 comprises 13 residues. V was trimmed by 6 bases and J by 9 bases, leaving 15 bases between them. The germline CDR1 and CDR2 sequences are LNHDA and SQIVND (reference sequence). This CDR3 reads CASSPNGVGEQFF. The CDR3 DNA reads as TGTGCCAGTAGCCCCAACGGGGTGGGTGAGCAGTTCTTC.

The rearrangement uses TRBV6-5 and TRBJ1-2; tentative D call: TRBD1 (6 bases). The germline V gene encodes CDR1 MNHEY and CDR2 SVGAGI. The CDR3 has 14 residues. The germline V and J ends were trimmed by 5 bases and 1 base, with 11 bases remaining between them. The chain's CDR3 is CASSQTGFNYGYTF. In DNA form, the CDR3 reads TGTGCCAGCAGTCAGACAGGTTTTAACTATGGCTACACCTTC.

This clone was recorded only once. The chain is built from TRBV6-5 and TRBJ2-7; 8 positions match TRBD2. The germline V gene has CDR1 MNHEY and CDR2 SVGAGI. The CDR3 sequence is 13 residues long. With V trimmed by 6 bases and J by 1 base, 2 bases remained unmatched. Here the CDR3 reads CASRASGSYEQYF. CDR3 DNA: TGTGCCAGCAGGGCTAGCGGGTCCTACGAGCAGTACTTC.

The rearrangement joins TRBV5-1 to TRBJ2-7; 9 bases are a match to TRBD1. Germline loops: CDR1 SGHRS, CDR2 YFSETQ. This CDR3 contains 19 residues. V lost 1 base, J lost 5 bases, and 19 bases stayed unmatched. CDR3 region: CASSLSSFSGRTGVDEQYF. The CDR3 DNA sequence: TGCGCCAGCAGCTTGTCTTCGTTTTCAGGTAGGACAGGGGTTGACGAGCAGTACTTC.

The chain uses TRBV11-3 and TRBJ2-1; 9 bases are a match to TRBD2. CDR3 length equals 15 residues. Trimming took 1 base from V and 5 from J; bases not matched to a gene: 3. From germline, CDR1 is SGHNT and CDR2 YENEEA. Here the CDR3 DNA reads TGTGCCAGCAGCTTAGGGACTAGCGTCAACAATGAGCAGTTCTTC. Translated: CASSLGTSVNNEQFF.

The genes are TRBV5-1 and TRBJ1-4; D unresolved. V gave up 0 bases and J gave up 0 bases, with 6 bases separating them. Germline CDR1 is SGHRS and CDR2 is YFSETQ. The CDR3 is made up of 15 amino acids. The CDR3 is CASSLDAATNEKLFF. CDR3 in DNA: TGCGCCAGCAGCTTGGATGCAGCAACTAATGAAAAACTGTTTTTT.

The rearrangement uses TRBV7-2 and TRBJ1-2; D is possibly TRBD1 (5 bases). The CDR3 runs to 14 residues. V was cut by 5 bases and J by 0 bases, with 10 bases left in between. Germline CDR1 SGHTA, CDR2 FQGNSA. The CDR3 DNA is TGTGCCAGCAGCCCCCAGACAGCTAACTATGGCTACACCTTC. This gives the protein CASSPQTANYGYTF. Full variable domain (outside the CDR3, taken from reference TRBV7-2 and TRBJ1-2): GAGVSQSPSNKVTEKGKDVELRCDPISGHTALYWYRQSLGQGLEFLIYFQGNSAPDKSGLPSDRFSAERTGGSVSTLTIQRTQQEDSAVYLCASSPQTANYGYTFGSGTRLTVV.

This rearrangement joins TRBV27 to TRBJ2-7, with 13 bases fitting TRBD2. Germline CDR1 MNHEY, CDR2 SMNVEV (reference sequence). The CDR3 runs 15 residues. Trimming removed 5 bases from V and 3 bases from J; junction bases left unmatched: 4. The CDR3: CASSPGLAGVYEQYF. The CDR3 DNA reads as TGTGCCAGCAGTCCCGGACTAGCGGGAGTCTACGAGCAGTACTTC.

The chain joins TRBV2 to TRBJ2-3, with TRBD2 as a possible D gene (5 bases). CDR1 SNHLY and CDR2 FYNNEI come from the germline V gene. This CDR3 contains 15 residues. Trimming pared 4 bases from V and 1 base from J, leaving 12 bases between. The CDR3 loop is CASSGQGLRTDTQYF. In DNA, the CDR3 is TGTGCCAGCAGTGGCCAAGGACTCCGCACAGATACGCAGTATTTT.

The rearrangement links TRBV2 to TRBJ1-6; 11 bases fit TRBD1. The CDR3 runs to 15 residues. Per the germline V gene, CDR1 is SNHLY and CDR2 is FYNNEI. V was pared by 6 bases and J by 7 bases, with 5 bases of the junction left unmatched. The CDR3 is CASRGTGGHNSPLHF. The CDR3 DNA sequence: TGTGCCAGCAGGGGGACAGGGGGACACAATTCACCCCTCCACTTT.

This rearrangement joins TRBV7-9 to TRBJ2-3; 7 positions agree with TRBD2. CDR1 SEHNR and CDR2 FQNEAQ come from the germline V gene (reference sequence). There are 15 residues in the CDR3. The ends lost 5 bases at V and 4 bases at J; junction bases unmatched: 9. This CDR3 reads CASSRREKIADTQYF. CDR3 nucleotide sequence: TGTGCCAGCAGCAGGCGGGAGAAGATAGCAGATACGCAGTATTTT.

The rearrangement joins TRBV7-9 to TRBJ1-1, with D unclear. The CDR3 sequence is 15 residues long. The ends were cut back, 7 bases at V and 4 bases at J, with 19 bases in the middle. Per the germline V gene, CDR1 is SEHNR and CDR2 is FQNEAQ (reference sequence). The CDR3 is CASNAARRVSTEAFF. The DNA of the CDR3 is TGTGCCAGCAACGCTGCTCGGAGGGTTTCCACTGAAGCTTTCTTT.

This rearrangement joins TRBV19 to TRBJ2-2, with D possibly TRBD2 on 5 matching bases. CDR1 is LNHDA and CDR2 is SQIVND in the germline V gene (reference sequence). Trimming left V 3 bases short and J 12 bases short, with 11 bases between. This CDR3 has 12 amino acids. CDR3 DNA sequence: TGTGCCAGTAGTATTCGGCCGGGGAAGCTGTTTTTT. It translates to CASSIRPGKLFF.

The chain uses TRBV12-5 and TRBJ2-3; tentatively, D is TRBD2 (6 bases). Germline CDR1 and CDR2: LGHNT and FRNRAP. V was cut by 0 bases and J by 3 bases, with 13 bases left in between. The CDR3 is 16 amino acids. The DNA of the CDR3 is TGTGCTAGTGGTTTGGTGCGGGACTCCCGAACAGATACGCAGTATTTT. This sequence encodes CASGLVRDSRTDTQYF.

The CDR3 nucleotides read TGCGCCAGCCGGGGGTCGTGGGGGTATGGCTACACCTTC. It yields the protein CASRGSWGYGYTF. The rearrangement uses TRBV5-1 and TRBJ1-2, with a tentative D call TRBD1 (5 bases). Germline-derived CDR1 and CDR2 are SGHRS and YFSETQ. This CDR3 is built from 13 residues. The V and J ends lost 7 bases and 5 bases respectively, with 15 bases between them. The whole variable domain, filled in from reference TRBV5-1 and TRBJ1-2, reads KAGVTQTPRYLIKTRGQQVTLSCSPISGHRSVSWYQQTPGQGLQFLFEYFSETQRNKGNFPGRFSGRQFSNSRSEMNVSTLELGDSALYLCASRGSWGYGYTFGSGTRLTVV.

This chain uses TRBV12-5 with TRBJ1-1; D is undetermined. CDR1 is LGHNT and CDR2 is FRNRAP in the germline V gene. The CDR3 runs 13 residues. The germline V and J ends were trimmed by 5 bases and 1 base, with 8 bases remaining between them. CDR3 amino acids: CASGEKPNTEAFF. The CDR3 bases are TGTGCTAGTGGTGAAAAGCCGAACACTGAAGCTTTCTTT.

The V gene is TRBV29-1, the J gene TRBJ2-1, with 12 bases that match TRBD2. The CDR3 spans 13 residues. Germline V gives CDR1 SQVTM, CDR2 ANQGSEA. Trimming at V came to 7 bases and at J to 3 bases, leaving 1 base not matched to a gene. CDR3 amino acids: CSASGRDYNEQFF. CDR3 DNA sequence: TGCAGCGCTAGCGGGAGGGACTACAATGAGCAGTTCTTC.

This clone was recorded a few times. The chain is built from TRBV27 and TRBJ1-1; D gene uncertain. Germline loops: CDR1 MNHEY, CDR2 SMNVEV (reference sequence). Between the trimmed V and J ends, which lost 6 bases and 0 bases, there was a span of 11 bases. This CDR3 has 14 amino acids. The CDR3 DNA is TGTGCCAGCAGATACAGTGATTTGAACACTGAAGCTTTCTTT. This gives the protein CASRYSDLNTEAFF.

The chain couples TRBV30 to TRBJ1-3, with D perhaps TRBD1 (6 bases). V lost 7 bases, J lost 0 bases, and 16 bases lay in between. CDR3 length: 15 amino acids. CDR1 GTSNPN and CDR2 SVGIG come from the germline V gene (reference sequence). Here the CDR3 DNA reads TGTGCCTTGGGGGCGGGTTCCTCCTCTGGAAACACCATATATTTT. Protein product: CALGAGSSSGNTIYF.

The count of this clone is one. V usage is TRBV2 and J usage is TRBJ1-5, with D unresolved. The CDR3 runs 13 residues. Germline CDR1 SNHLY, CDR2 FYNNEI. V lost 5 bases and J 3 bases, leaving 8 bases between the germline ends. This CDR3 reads CASSRGYNQPQHF. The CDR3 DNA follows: TGTGCCAGCAGTAGAGGGTACAATCAGCCCCAGCATTTT.

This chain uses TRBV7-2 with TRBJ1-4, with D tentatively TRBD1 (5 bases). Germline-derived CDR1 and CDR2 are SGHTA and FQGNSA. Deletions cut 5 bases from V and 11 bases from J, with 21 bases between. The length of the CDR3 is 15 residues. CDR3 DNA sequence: TGTGCCAGCAGCCCCGGTTGGACAAAGGGCGCCAAACTGTTTTTT. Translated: CASSPGWTKGAKLFF.

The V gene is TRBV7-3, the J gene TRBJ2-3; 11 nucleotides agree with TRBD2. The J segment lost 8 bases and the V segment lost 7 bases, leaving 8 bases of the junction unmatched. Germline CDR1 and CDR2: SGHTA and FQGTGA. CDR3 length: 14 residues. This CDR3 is CASKLTSGESTQYF. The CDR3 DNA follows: TGTGCCAGCAAACTGACTAGCGGGGAGAGTACGCAGTATTTT.